This record concerns one T cell receptor beta chain sequence. Excluded were patients with other autoimmune diseases, uncontrolled infections, pregnancy or lactation. It was from about 10 ml of fresh peripheral blood that the PBMCs came. This record comes from a study of Graves' ophthalmopathy and Graves' hyperthyroidism. The CDR3 loop spans 13 amino acids. V was clipped by 1 base and J by 6 bases, with 10 bases between them. Germline CDR1 reads SGHTA; CDR2 reads FQGNSA. RNA transcripts served as template for amplifying TCR beta CDR3 sequences. RT-PCR was first run with HTBI primers, then multiplex PCR in a second round. TCRdb used MiXCR to reprocess the multiplex PCR reads, holding one entry per CDR3 protein. The table has under 200,000 distinct CDR3 sequences, more than 30% seen once; the top ten hold 5.8%.

This TCR derives from a middle-aged woman with Graves' ophthalmopathy. The sequenced sample consisted of peripheral blood. The chain employs TRBV7-2 and TRBJ2-7; D ambiguous. This chain's CDR3 is CASSLGQASEQYF. DNA for the CDR3: TGTGCCAGCAGCTTAGGGCAAGCCTCCGAGCAGTACTTC.